These 7 T cell receptor beta chains were all obtained from the same sample, sequenced in a study of blood T cell repertoires in COVID-19. The method was immunoSEQ multiplex PCR; TCRdb's version includes in-frame clones alone and lacks a portion of them. This table has some 200,000 clones, under 85% appearing once. The specimen was peripheral blood. These receptors originate from a woman older than 75 with COVID-19, enrolled during active disease.

The chain joins TRBV7-2 to TRBJ2-3; a weak D match, TRBD2 (7 bases). CDR1 and CDR2 (germline): SGHTA, FQGNSA. The CDR3 contains 15 residues. CDR3 protein: CATHGGGMNTDTQYF. DNA for the CDR3: TGTGCTACCCACGGCGGGGGCATGAACACAGATACGCAGTATTTT.

CDR3 in DNA: TGTGCCAGCAGCTTGTCAACAGGGGGGACGAACACTGAAGCTTTCTTT. It encodes CASSLSTGGTNTEAFF. This chain connects TRBV5-5 to TRBJ1-1; 8 nucleotides line up with TRBD1. The trim removed 1 base at V and 1 base at J, leaving 6 bases unmatched. CDR1 SGHKS and CDR2 YYEKEE come from the germline V gene (reference sequence). There are 16 residues in the CDR3.

This clone showed up just a few times. The V and J genes are TRBV6-6 and TRBJ2-3; 8 bases are a match to TRBD1. CDR3 length: 15 residues. V was pared by 9 bases and J by 1 base, with 9 bases of the junction left unmatched. CDR1 and CDR2 (germline): MNHNY, SVGAGI (reference sequence). CDR3 sequence reads: CASATGAAGTDTQYF. As DNA, the CDR3 is TGTGCCAGTGCGACAGGGGCGGCGGGCACAGATACGCAGTATTTT.

The rearrangement links TRBV27 to TRBJ1-5; D might be TRBD1 (5 bases). V shed 7 bases and J shed 4 bases, with 20 bases lying between them. Germline V gene lookup returns CDR1 MNHEY and CDR2 SMNVEV (reference sequence). This CDR3 is built from 16 residues. The CDR3 DNA is TGTGCCAGCAAAGACGGGGGGTCATTACTTAATCAGCCCCAGCATTTT. Protein product: CASKDGGSLLNQPQHF.

The chain is built from TRBV4-2 and TRBJ1-4; D gene unclear. With 4 bases removed from V and 0 bases from J, the gap between germline ends came to 9 bases. Germline-derived CDR1 and CDR2 are LGHNA and YNFKEQ. This CDR3 has 15 amino acids. In DNA form, the CDR3 reads TGTGCCAGCAGCCCTACTCAAGCAACTAATGAAAAACTGTTTTTT. Translating it yields CASSPTQATNEKLFF.

This chain links TRBV6-5 with TRBJ1-5, with TRBD1 matching over 7 bases. The CDR3 has 15 amino acids. Trimming took 6 bases from V and 0 from J; bases not matched to a gene: 5. Germline V gene lookup returns CDR1 MNHEY and CDR2 SVGAGI. As DNA, the CDR3 is TGTGCCAGCAGCCAGGGACAGTATAGCAATCAGCCCCAGCATTTT. It specifies CASSQGQYSNQPQHF.

The V and J genes are TRBV12-3 or TRBV12-4 and TRBJ1-2, with a weak D call TRBD1 (5 bases). With 6 bases removed from V and 4 bases from J, the gap between germline ends came to 12 bases. The CDR3 totals 13 residues. Written as DNA, the CDR3 is TGTGCCAGCAGGCTAGGGACTGCCTATGGCTACACCTTC. It specifies CASRLGTAYGYTF.